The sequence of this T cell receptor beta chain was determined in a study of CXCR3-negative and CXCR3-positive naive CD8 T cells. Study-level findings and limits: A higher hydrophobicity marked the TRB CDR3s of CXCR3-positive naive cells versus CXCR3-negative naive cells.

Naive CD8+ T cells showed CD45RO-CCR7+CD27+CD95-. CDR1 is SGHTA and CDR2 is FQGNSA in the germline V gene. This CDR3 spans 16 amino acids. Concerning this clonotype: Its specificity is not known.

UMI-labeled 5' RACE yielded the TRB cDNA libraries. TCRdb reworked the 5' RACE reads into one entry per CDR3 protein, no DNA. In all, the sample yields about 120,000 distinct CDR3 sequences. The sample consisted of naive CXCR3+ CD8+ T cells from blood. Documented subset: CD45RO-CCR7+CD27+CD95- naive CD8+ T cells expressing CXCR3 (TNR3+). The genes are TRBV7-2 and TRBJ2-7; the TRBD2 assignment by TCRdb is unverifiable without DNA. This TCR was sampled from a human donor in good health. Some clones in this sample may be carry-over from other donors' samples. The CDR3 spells CASSSLLQPGFDEQYF.